The 21 T cell receptor beta chains reported below all come from one sample, sequenced in a study of blood T cell repertoires in COVID-19. The repertoire was sequenced with immunoSEQ multiplex PCR; TCRdb's copy has only in-frame clones and lacks some. The sample carries around 200,000 clones, 87% recorded once. The sequenced sample was peripheral blood. These receptor sequences come from a woman aged 18-29 years who had recovered from COVID-19.

The chain joins TRBV5-5 to TRBJ2-7; D is possibly TRBD2 (5 bases). The CDR3 sequence is 13 residues long. The V end was cut by 4 bases, the J end by 5 bases, with 13 bases between. Germline CDR1 SGHKS, CDR2 YYEKEE (reference sequence). The CDR3 region is CASSAPGFDEQYF. In nucleotides, the CDR3 is TGTGCCAGCAGCGCCCCGGGGTTCGACGAGCAGTACTTC.

The rearrangement joins TRBV28 to TRBJ1-2, with a possible D match to TRBD1 (6 bases). V lost 4 bases, J lost 7 bases, and 10 bases lay in between. The germline gives CDR1 MDHEN, CDR2 SYDVKM. The CDR3 is 12 residues long. DNA for the CDR3: TGTGCCAGCAGTTCCTACAGGGCTGGCTACACCTTC. It translates to CASSSYRAGYTF.

The rearrangement links TRBV16 to TRBJ2-1; TRBD1 matches at 8 bases. J was trimmed by 0 bases and V by 0 bases; bases with no gene match: 4. The germline V gene has CDR1 KGHSY and CDR2 FQNENV. The CDR3 extends over 17 amino acids. The CDR3 is CASSQSGTGSSYNEQFF. The CDR3 bases are TGTGCCAGCAGCCAATCCGGGACAGGCAGCTCCTACAATGAGCAGTTCTTC.

As DNA, the CDR3 is TGCAGCGTTGACCTTCGGGGTAATGAAGCTTTCTTT. This translates into CSVDLRGNEAFF. This chain uses TRBV29-1 with TRBJ1-1; D gene uncertain. The V end was cut by 3 bases, the J end by 7 bases, with 12 bases between. CDR3 length equals 12 residues. Germline CDR1 SQVTM, CDR2 ANQGSEA. Full variable domain (missing parts from reference TRBV29-1 and TRBJ1-1): SAVISQKPSRDICQRGTSLTIQCQVDSQVTMMFWYRQQPGQSLTLIATANQGSEATYESGFVIDKFPISRPNLTFSTLTVSNMSPEDSSIYLCSVDLRGNEAFFGQGTRLTVV.

The chain is built from TRBV6-5 and TRBJ1-3, with no clear D. Per germline, CDR1 MNHEY and CDR2 SVGAGI. The V gene lost 4 bases and the J gene lost 0 bases, with 10 bases spanning the gap. The CDR3 totals 15 residues. The CDR3 here is CASSFFPLSGNTIYF. The DNA of the CDR3 is TGTGCCAGCAGTTTTTTTCCACTCTCTGGAAACACCATATATTTT.

The chain joins TRBV28 to TRBJ1-5, with D perhaps TRBD1 (5 bases). Per the germline V gene, CDR1 is MDHEN and CDR2 is SYDVKM. The CDR3 contains 15 residues. The V gene lost 3 bases and the J gene lost 4 bases, with 13 bases spanning the gap. The CDR3 nucleotides are TGTGCCAGCAGTTTTGTGGGGGGAAGGAATCAGCCCCAGCATTTT. It yields the protein CASSFVGGRNQPQHF.

The gene calls are TRBV29-1 and TRBJ2-5; 12 nucleotides match TRBD2. CDR1 is SQVTM and CDR2 is ANQGSEA in the germline V gene. The CDR3 runs 17 residues. The V gene end was trimmed by 7 bases and the J gene end by 2 bases; junction bases not matched to a gene: 14. The CDR3 spells CSASAGLAGKIQETQYF. The DNA for the CDR3 is TGCAGCGCCTCAGCTGGACTAGCGGGAAAAATACAAGAGACCCAGTACTTC.

The chain uses TRBV6-6 and TRBJ2-1; TRBD2 matches at 9 bases. This CDR3 is built from 16 residues. The junction had 3 bases not matched to a gene; V was cut back by 2 bases and J by 1 base. Germline V lookup: CDR1 MNHNY, CDR2 SVGAGI (reference sequence). The CDR3 DNA sequence: TGTGCCAGCAGTTACGGCGGGAGGGTATCCTACAATGAGCAGTTCTTC. Protein sequence: CASSYGGRVSYNEQFF.

On this clone itself: Without the conserved terminal phenylalanine or tryptophan, this CDR3 likely stems from a read error. No DNA is shown, since the ends of the CDR3 on it are uncertain; the CDR3 is the one TCRdb lists. The chain employs TRBV20-1 and TRBJ2-3; the table's D call of TRBD2 was not tested on the DNA. The CDR3 adds up to 9 amino acids, both ends counted. CDR1 is DFQATT, CDR2 SNEGSKA, per germline (reference sequence). CDR3: CSASGTSFI.

V and J are TRBV19 and TRBJ2-7; 9 bases fit TRBD1. Germline V lookup: CDR1 LNHDA, CDR2 SQIVND (reference sequence). The V segment lost 7 bases and the J segment 5 bases; nucleotides outside the gene matches: 12. CDR3 length: 15 residues. The CDR3 DNA reads as TGTGCCAGTAACCTCCGGGACAGGGCATTTGACGAGCAGTACTTC. Translation: CASNLRDRAFDEQYF.

The chain links TRBV27 to TRBJ2-1; 7 nucleotides match TRBD1. Germline CDR1 MNHEY, CDR2 SMNVEV (reference sequence). The V segment lost 7 bases and the J segment 8 bases; nucleotides outside the gene matches: 8. The CDR3 extends over 13 amino acids. The CDR3 nucleotides are TGTGCCAGCACCCAATTAGGGGGCGATGAGCAGTTCTTC. The encoded protein is CASTQLGGDEQFF.

This chain uses TRBV10-3 with TRBJ1-2; D unresolved. The CDR3 runs to 13 residues. CDR1 is ENHRY and CDR2 is SYGVKD in the germline V gene. V was cut by 6 bases and J by 4 bases, with 12 bases left in between. The chain's CDR3 is CAISHTDFYGYTF. The CDR3 nucleotides read TGTGCCATCAGCCATACAGATTTCTATGGCTACACCTTC.

V usage is TRBV6-2 or TRBV6-3 and J usage is TRBJ1-1, with 7 bases aligning to TRBD1. The junction had 3 bases not matched to a gene; V was cut back by 4 bases and J by 1 base. CDR3 size: 14 residues. Per germline, CDR1 MNHEY and CDR2 SVGEGT. The CDR3 DNA follows: TGTGCCAGCAGTTCCGACAGGGCGAACACTGAAGCTTTCTTT. This sequence encodes CASSSDRANTEAFF.

The gene calls are TRBV19 and TRBJ1-5; TRBD1 matches 9 bases. The CDR3 consists of 15 residues. Germline CDR1 is LNHDA and CDR2 is SQIVND (reference sequence). Trimming cost V 7 bases and J 6 bases; bases outside gene matches: 10. CDR3 loop: CASNTPGQGTQPQHF. CDR3 DNA: TGTGCCAGTAACACGCCCGGACAGGGGACTCAGCCCCAGCATTTT.

V is TRBV7-2 and J is TRBJ1-2; 9 nucleotides agree with TRBD1. The V gene's germline CDR1 is SGHTA and CDR2 FQGNSA. The CDR3 runs to 16 residues. The V segment lost 1 base and the J segment 5 bases; nucleotides outside the gene matches: 8. In nucleotides, the CDR3 is TGTGCCAGCAGCTTAGTCCTAACAGGGGGCGAATATGGCTACACCTTC. Residues: CASSLVLTGGEYGYTF.

A single count supports this clone. This rearrangement joins TRBV19 to TRBJ2-5; 10 bases line up with TRBD1. Germline trimming cut 4 bases from V and 5 bases from J; bases unmatched to any gene: 1. The CDR3 runs to 13 residues. CDR1 is LNHDA, CDR2 SQIVND, per germline (reference sequence). The DNA of the CDR3 is TGTGCCAGTAGTAGGACAGGGGGGGAGACCCAGTACTTC. Translation gives CASSRTGGETQYF.

This chain uses TRBV9 with TRBJ2-3; unclear D gene. Deletions cut 4 bases from V and 2 bases from J, with 8 bases between. Germline V lookup: CDR1 SGDLS, CDR2 YYNGEE. This CDR3 has 13 residues. CDR3 sequence reads: CASSRSFTDTQYF. CDR3 in DNA: TGTGCCAGCAGCCGGAGTTTCACAGATACGCAGTATTTT.

In its sample, this clone was seen a few times. This rearrangement joins TRBV6-2 or TRBV6-3 to TRBJ2-7, with 8 bases aligning to TRBD1. V gave up 2 bases and J gave up 5 bases; unmatched junction bases: 5. CDR1 is MNHEY and CDR2 is SVGEGT in the germline V gene. The CDR3 has 14 amino acids. CDR3 residues: CASSYPTGEDEQYF. CDR3 nucleotide sequence: TGTGCCAGCAGTTACCCGACAGGGGAAGACGAGCAGTACTTC.

The chain uses TRBV9 and TRBJ2-5, with 11 bases lining up with TRBD2. V gave up 3 bases and J gave up 5 bases; unmatched junction bases: 15. Germline loops: CDR1 SGDLS, CDR2 YYNGEE. The CDR3 runs to 18 residues. The CDR3 DNA sequence: TGTGCCAGCAGCGGAGACCCTCTACTAGCGGGAGTGGGGGAGACCCAGTACTTC. Encoded protein: CASSGDPLLAGVGETQYF.

The chain links TRBV28 to TRBJ1-2; unclear D gene. This CDR3 is 13 amino acids long. Germline CDR1 is MDHEN and CDR2 is SYDVKM. V dropped 2 bases and J dropped 3 bases, with 7 bases sitting between them. CDR3 DNA sequence: TGTGCCAGCAGTTTAACCCGGGACTATGGCTACACCTTC. It is translated as CASSLTRDYGYTF.

This clone was found many times. The chain couples TRBV30 to TRBJ1-2, with TRBD1 matching 9 bases. Trimming at V came to 6 bases and at J to 3 bases, leaving 8 bases not matched to a gene. Per the germline V gene, CDR1 is GTSNPN and CDR2 is SVGIG (reference sequence). CDR3 size: 14 residues. The CDR3 region is CACPGDREHYGYTF. In DNA, the CDR3 is TGTGCCTGCCCCGGGGACAGGGAACACTATGGCTACACCTTC. The full variable domain, completed using reference TRBV30 and TRBJ1-2, is SQTIHQWPATLVQPVGSPLSLECTVEGTSNPNLYWYRQAAGRGLQLLFYSVGIGQISSEVPQNLSASRPQDRQFILSSKKLLLSDSGFYLCACPGDREHYGYTFGSGTRLTVV.